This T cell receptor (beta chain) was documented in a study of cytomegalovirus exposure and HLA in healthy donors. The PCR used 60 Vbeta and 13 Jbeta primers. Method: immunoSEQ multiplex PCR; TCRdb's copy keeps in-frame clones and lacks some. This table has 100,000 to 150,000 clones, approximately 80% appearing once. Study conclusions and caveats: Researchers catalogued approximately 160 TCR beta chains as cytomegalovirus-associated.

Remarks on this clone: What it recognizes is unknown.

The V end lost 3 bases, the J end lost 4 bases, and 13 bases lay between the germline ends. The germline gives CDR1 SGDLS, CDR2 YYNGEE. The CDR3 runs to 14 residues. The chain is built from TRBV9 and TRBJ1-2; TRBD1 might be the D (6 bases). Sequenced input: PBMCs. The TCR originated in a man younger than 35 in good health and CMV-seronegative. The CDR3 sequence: CASSGGRDTYGYTF. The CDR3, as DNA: TGTGCCAGCAGCGGGGGTCGGGACACCTATGGCTACACCTTC.